Listed here is a single TCR beta chain. The data stem from a study of OX40 agonist ivuxolimab in advanced cancers. For the study at large: An agonistic anti-OX40 (CD134) antibody, ivuxolimab, was used to treat the patients. Patients assigned to dose escalation were diagnosed with hepatocellular carcinoma, melanoma, renal cell or head and neck cancer. Partial responses were observed in three patients, of whom one had hepatocellular carcinoma and two had cutaneous melanoma.

There are 15 residues in the CDR3. Germline V lookup: CDR1 SEHNR, CDR2 FQNEAQ (reference sequence). The ends were cut back, 3 bases at V and 0 bases at J, with 9 bases in the middle. Profiling relied on immunoSEQ multiplex PCR, and the TCRdb table lists in-frame clones only, not all of them. This sample has roughly 58,000 clones, with 87% found just once. The material sequenced was CD4+ or CD8+ T cells sorted from blood, taken in a trial of the OX40 agonist ivuxolimab. The gene calls are TRBV7-9 and TRBJ1-3; D perhaps matches TRBD1 (5 bases). The clonotype was recovered from an adult with an advanced solid tumor such as melanoma, head and neck, liver or kidney cancer. The CDR3 DNA reads as TGTGCCAGCAGCTTGGCAGGGAGCTCTGGAAACACCATATATTTT. It specifies CASSLAGSSGNTIYF.